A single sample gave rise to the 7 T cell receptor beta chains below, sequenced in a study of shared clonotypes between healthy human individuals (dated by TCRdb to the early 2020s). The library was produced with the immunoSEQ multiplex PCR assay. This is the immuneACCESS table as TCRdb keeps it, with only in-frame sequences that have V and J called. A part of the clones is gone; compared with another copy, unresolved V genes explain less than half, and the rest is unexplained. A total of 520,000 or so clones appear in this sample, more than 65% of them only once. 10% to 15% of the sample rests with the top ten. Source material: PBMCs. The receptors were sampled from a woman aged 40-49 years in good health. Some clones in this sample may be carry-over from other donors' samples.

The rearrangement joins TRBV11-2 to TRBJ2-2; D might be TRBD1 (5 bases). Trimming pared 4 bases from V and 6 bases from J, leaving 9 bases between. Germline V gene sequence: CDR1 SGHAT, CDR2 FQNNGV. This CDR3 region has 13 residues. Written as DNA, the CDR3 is TGTGCCAGCAGCTGGGGCAGGCCCGGGGAGCTGTTTTTT. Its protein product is CASSWGRPGELFF.

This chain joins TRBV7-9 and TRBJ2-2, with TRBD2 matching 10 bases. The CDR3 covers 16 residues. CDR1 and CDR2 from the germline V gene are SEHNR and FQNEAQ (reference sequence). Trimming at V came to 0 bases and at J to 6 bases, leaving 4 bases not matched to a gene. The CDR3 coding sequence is TGTGCCAGCAGCTTAGCCCAGCGGGAGGGATCCGGGGAGCTGTTTTTT. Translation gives CASSLAQREGSGELFF.

CDR3 in amino acids: CASSENRGGYTF. The CDR3 DNA reads TGTGCCAGTAGCGAAAACAGGGGAGGCTACACCTTC. V is TRBV19 and J is TRBJ1-2; 7 bases align to TRBD1. Germline CDR1 reads LNHDA; CDR2 reads SQIVND (reference sequence). This CDR3 region has 12 residues. With 6 bases clipped from V and 8 bases from J, the junction kept 6 bases outside the gene matches.

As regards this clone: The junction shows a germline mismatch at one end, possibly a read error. CDR3 region: CTSNAGLAYGNEQFF. The CDR3 region has the DNA TGTACCAGCAACGCGGGACTAGCGTACGGTAATGAGCAGTTCTTC. The V call is TRBV11-3, the J call TRBJ2-1; 10 bases are a match to TRBD2. CDR3 length: 15 residues. CDR1 and CDR2 from the germline V gene are SGHNT and YENEEA.

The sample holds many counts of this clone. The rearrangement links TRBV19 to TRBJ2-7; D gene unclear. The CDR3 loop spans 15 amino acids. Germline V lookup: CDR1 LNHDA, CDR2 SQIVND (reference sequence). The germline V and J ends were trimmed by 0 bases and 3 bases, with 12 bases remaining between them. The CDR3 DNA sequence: TGTGCCAGTAGTATAGATTCTTCAGCTCGCTACGAGCAGTACTTC. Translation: CASSIDSSARYEQYF.

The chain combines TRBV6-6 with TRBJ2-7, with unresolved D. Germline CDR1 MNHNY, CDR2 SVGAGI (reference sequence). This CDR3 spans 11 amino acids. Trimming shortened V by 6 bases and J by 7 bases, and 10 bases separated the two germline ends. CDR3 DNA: TGTGCCAGCAGGACCTTTGGGGAGCAGTACTTC. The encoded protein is CASRTFGEQYF.

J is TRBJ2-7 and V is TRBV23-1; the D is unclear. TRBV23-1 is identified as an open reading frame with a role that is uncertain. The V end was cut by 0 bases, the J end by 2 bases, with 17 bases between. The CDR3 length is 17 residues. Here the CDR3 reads CASSQSILADGTYEQYF. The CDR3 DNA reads TGCGCCAGCAGTCAATCTATATTAGCCGACGGAACCTACGAGCAGTACTTC.